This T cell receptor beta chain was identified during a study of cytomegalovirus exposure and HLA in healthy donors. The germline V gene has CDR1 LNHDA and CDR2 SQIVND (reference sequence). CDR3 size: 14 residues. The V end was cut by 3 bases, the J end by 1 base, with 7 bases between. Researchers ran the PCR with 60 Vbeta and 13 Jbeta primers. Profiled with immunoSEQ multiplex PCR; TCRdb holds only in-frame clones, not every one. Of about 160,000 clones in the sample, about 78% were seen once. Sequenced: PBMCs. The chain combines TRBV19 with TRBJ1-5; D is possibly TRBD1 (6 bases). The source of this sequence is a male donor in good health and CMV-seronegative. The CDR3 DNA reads TGTGCCAGTAGTATTACAGGGAGCAATCAGCCCCAGCATTTT. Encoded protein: CASSITGSNQPQHF.